This TCR beta chain was observed in a study of cytomegalovirus exposure and HLA in healthy donors listed by TCRdb under 2017. Regarding the study in general: According to an earlier analysis of a few hundred of the donors, 200 million or so T cells yielded 117 million unique TCR beta sequences and approximately 300 Gb of sequence data. An early release that covered some 630 HLA-typed donors contained about 300 gigabases of sequencing data and tens of millions of unique TCR sequences. The genetic ancestry cluster associated with self-reported Caucasian donors included 65% to 90% of the roughly 410 genotyped donors. The study was designed to test whether signatures of past pathogen exposure could be identified by cataloging public T cell receptors. The study used immunosequencing to profile the T cell repertoires of around 600 subjects and linked those repertoires to cytomegalovirus serostatus. Besides the first cohort of roughly 660 subjects, a separate validation cohort made up of roughly 130 different subjects was used. High-throughput TCR immunosequencing, statistical association of individual TCRs with disease status, and machine learning were combined to predict cytomegalovirus infection status. In a later analysis, previously published TCR beta repertoires from about 640 donors were re-analyzed and high-resolution HLA genotyping was added so that TCR occurrence patterns could be studied. Rather than using new phenotypic data, the later analysis identified candidate immune exposures from TCR beta sequences and from how often those sequences occurred across donors. An earlier analysis of some 600 of the donors applied high-throughput TCR beta sequencing to assess whether each TCR beta V gene segment acted as functional or pseudogenic. Donor age, sex, ethnicity and CMV serostatus were collected together with the repertoire data. A later genetic analysis took genome-wide SNP genotypes for about 65% of the 666 donors and used that subset as a discovery cohort. All discovery cohort repertoires had been generated on a single sequencing platform. HLA typing included class I and class II loci at four-digit resolution. Typing coverage varied by locus: 629-630 donors for A, B, C, DRB1 and DQB1; around 560 for DQA1; approximately 610 for DPA1; around 490 for DPB1. Four to six DR-DQ haplotypes were handled as single units for association and clustering, since linkage in the cohort was strong. Among about 400 genotyped donors of the cohort, an average of approximately 220,000 unique TCR beta nucleotide sequences was sequenced per donor, of which 15% to 20% were non-productive.

Libraries came from the immunoSEQ multiplex PCR assay. For the multiplex PCR, a mixture combining 60 forward primers for TCR Vbeta segments and 13 reverse primers for TCR Jbeta segments was used. The CDR3 region of rearranged TCR beta genes was amplified from genomic DNA with a multiplex PCR assay. On the Illumina HiSeq System, the amplified TCR beta libraries were sequenced as 87-base-pair reads. Concerning the study's data processing: In a later analysis, 70 million to 95 million unique TCR beta chains were counted across the 650 to 700 repertoires, and approximately 11 million of these chains were shared by at least two donors. A nearest-neighbor algorithm error-corrected the raw reads and collapsed the reads into unique sequences, merging closely related sequences to remove PCR and sequencing errors. To assign V, D and J gene segments, CDR3 sequences were aligned to IMGT reference sequences. Each retained sequence needed at least a six-nucleotide match to both a V gene segment and a J gene segment. A rearrangement was called productive if the CDR3 had no stop codons and remained in frame with V and J, and every other rearrangement was called non-productive. Following IMGT convention, CDR3 was defined as the stretch from the second conserved V-encoded cysteine up to the conserved J-encoded phenylalanine. In an earlier analysis of more than 550 of the donors, sequences lacking an unambiguous match to a single V gene segment were excluded. An earlier analysis of fewer than 750 of the donors classified V segments as functional when productive rearrangements were above 56.7% and as segregating when the standard deviation between donors was above 5%. A statistical classification framework was built for diagnosing cytomegalovirus status from the catalog of TCR beta chain sequences. A later analysis assigned V and J genes by comparing TCR nucleotide sequences with IMGT/GENE-DB human TR gene sequences. The TCRdist pipeline was used in a later analysis to assign CDR3 sequences and most-parsimonious VDJ recombination scenarios. In a later analysis, each TCR beta chain was defined by its CDR3 amino acid sequence together with its V-gene family, and reads without a unique V-gene family were excluded. In a later analysis, fewer than 650 highly shared, low-generation-probability nucleotide sequences were removed to address suspected cross-contamination and a sequencing artifact. In a later analysis, a clonal expansion index for each public chain was calculated from normalized within-repertoire ranks of inferred template counts. Generation probabilities in a later analysis came from a VDJ recombination model fitted to out-of-frame rearrangements, and those results were checked against IGoR. In a later analysis, hypergeometric tests were used to score TCR-TCR, TCR-HLA and TCR-CMV co-occurrence, with a repertoire-size bias correction applied to TCR pairs. In a later analysis, false discovery rates were estimated by permuting HLA or CMV assignments 20 times. A later analysis grouped co-occurring TCRs with DBSCAN, adding TCRdist sequence similarity when clustering within HLA-allele-positive subsets. For co-occurrence clustering, repertoires with fewer than 30,000 or more than 120,000 public chains were excluded, along with a handful of repertoires with anomalous nucleotide sharing. The clones in this table, taken by TCRdb from immuneACCESS, are in-frame only. Not every clone is retained; where verified, under half of the shortfall comes from an unresolved V gene, and the cause of the rest is unknown. V and J calls plus clone size are reproduced from that table; the DNA served to infer D and trimming. The sample table lists 130,000 to 150,000 clones, approximately 80% of them with a count of one. The top ten constitute 9% to 10% of the sample.

Relative to germline, V is missing 6 bases and J is missing 3 bases, with 13 bases of the junction outside any gene match. Taken from cysteine to phenylalanine, the CDR3 has 16 residues. Just CDR3 DNA is preserved here, 48 bases in frame from base 1. From the germline V gene (reference sequence), CDR1 is SEHNR and CDR2 is FQNEAQ. Beyond this particular receptor, the publication reports: This cohort had only TCR beta chains sequenced, and the lack of alpha or paired-chain data limited which features could be detected. In a later analysis, TCR association rates were found to vary across HLA loci, with the most associated TCRs seen for DRB1 alleles and the fewest for HLA-C alleles. Compared with the approximately 670-donor mean, donors in an Asian-associated ancestry cluster had fewer N-insertions in productive TCRs, according to a later genetic analysis. Because HLA typing was unavailable for some donors at each locus, only the typed subset was used in association tests. Linkage disequilibrium might explain the correlated functional status among segregating V segments, but an unknown experimental factor could not be ruled out. A total of roughly 160 TCR beta chains were listed by the study as associated with cytomegalovirus. A later analysis found that most CMV-associated TCR beta chains appeared HLA-restricted, with HLA associations seemingly driven largely by CMV exposure. A further reported finding was that TCR beta sequences accurately predicted the HLA-A and HLA-B alleles for most subjects in the first cohort. A cluster of highly shared sequence variants was judged likely to represent a technical artifact of the sequencing pipeline. Several of the top co-occurrence clusters appeared to be linked to parvovirus B19, influenza, CMV and Epstein-Barr virus, according to a later analysis. A few of the identified cytomegalovirus-associated TCR beta chains were confirmed in vitro to be specific for cytomegalovirus antigens. An earlier analysis of 450 to 750 of the donors showed that most TCR beta V segments appeared in productive rearrangements either about 90% or about 30% of the time, which broadly matched IMGT annotations. The 87-base-pair reads could not distinguish some IMGT-functional V segments, including TRBV6-2 and TRBV6-3, so those segments were excluded. Assigning TCR associations to individual alleles was difficult when HLA alleles, especially DR and DQ, strongly co-occurred. In a later genetic analysis, a missense DCLRE1C variant was associated with V-gene and J-gene trimming of TCR beta chains, and the association was replicated in an independent cohort. Most TCR sequences were seen in very few donors, while some public TCRs were found in many individuals. Compared with equally common non-associated chains, HLA-associated TCR beta chains in a later analysis were more clonally expanded and had lower generation probabilities. It was suggested by the authors that the approach could potentially be generalized to other disease states and immunological phenotypes. Because counts were too low, approximately 15 rarely observed V segments, including chromosome 9 orphons, were excluded from the earlier analysis of under 650 of the donors. Roughly uniform sequencing depth across donors was assumed in presence/absence analyses, although this assumption may not hold. CMV serostatus was the only immune exposure information available for the cohort. In a later analysis, some 17,000 TCR beta sequences were associated with specific HLA alleles at a false discovery rate of 0.05. The classifier was reported to diagnose cytomegalovirus status with high specificity and sensitivity in both the original and validation cohorts.

As for this clone: Its antigen remains undetermined. Per-base qualities were not stored, and no clone one base away is much larger.

The cohort was made up of approximately 700 healthy bone marrow donors. At the time of sampling, every cohort member was nominally healthy, though immune exposures that went unrecorded were likely present. The donor tested CMV seropositive, placing the donor among the 289 seropositive members of the cohort. A peripheral blood sample was collected from each donor, and TCR beta sequencing was performed on peripheral blood mononuclear cells. The Qiagen DNeasy Blood Extraction Kit was used to extract genomic DNA from the blood cell samples. Sequencing input: PBMCs. The sequence joins TRBV7-9 to TRBJ2-5; the junction holds 7 bases that match TRBD1. This clonotype originated in an older woman in good health and CMV-seropositive. The CDR3 reads CASREGRQGVKETQYF. The nucleotides are TGTGCCAGCAGGGAAGGGCGGCAGGGGGTCAAAGAGACCCAGTACTTC.